This T cell receptor beta chain stems from a study of shared clonotypes between healthy human individuals. The V gene's germline CDR1 is SNHLY and CDR2 FYNNEI. The CDR3 totals 13 residues. The V and J ends lost 10 bases and 7 bases respectively, with 19 bases between them. Here immunoSEQ multiplex PCR was the method, and the copy in TCRdb shows in-frame clones only, minus some. The repertoire holds more than 2 million clones, with 85% to 95% as singletons. CD45RO-negative cells were positively selected for CCR7, leaving out terminally differentiated effector memory CD45RA+ cells. The TCR sequence derives from a man in his late teens or twenties in good health. Some clones in this sample may be carry-over from other donors' samples. The source material was naive CD8+ T cells from PBMCs. The chain couples TRBV2 to TRBJ1-2, with D possibly matching TRBD1 (6 bases). In DNA form, the CDR3 reads TGTGCCATCCCCCGACAGGTCGGTGGTGGCTACACCTTC. This translates into CAIPRQVGGGYTF. Complete variable domain (other parts from reference TRBV2 and TRBJ1-2): EPEVTQTPSHQVTQMGQEVILRCVPISNHLYFYWYRQILGQKVEFLVSFYNNEISEKSEIFDDQFSVERPDGSNFTLKIRSTKLEDSAMYFCAIPRQVGGGYTFGSGTRLTVV.